One sample yielded the 11 T cell receptor beta chains listed below, sequenced in a study of T-cell memory formation after mild COVID-19. MiXCR, applied by TCRdb to the 5' RACE reads, yields one record per CDR3 protein. The sample contains about 360,000 distinct CDR3 sequences, approximately 15% of which appear only once. The sequencing sample was made of PBMCs or a T cell subset sorted from them (not recorded which). These receptors all come from a man younger than 35 who had mild COVID-19 (a few samples of this study predate the infection). Cell type and time point are not known.

This clonotype has more than one count but fewer than ten. The chain has TRBV7-9 and TRBJ1-6; D is possibly TRBD1 (6 bases). The CDR3 length is 15 residues. Germline CDR1 reads SEHNR; CDR2 reads FQNEAQ (reference sequence). V gave up 4 bases and J gave up 10 bases, with 17 bases separating them. The chain's CDR3 is CASSSTTGSGSPLHF. The CDR3 bases are TGTGCCAGCAGCTCCACCACAGGGTCTGGCTCACCCCTCCACTTT.

The chain employs TRBV7-2 and TRBJ2-7; D is unclear. The CDR3 length is 15 residues. With 3 bases removed from V and 5 bases from J, the gap between germline ends came to 17 bases. Germline CDR1 SGHTA, CDR2 FQGNSA. The DNA of the CDR3 is TGTGCCAGCAGCTTGCTTGGACCCGGGCGTGACGAGCAGTACTTC. Amino acids: CASSLLGPGRDEQYF. Using reference TRBV7-2 and TRBJ2-7 for the parts outside the CDR3, the full variable domain is GAGVSQSPSNKVTEKGKDVELRCDPISGHTALYWYRQSLGQGLEFLIYFQGNSAPDKSGLPSDRFSAERTGGSVSTLTIQRTQQEDSAVYLCASSLLGPGRDEQYFGPGTRLTVT.

The genes are TRBV7-3 and TRBJ1-2; 8 bases fit TRBD1. Germline V gene lookup returns CDR1 SGHTA and CDR2 FQGTGA. This CDR3 has 15 residues. J lost 4 bases, V lost 4 bases, and 8 bases had no gene match. The CDR3 bases are TGTGCCAGCAGCTCGACAGGGGAAATGTCCTATGGCTACACCTTC. This translates into CASSSTGEMSYGYTF.

In this sample, this clonotype turned up many times. The chain uses TRBV7-8 and TRBJ2-3, with 10 bases fitting TRBD2. Germline CDR1 and CDR2: SGHVS and FQNEAQ. Losses at the gene ends were 2 bases for V and 5 bases for J; bases not matched to a gene: 4. This CDR3 spans 15 amino acids. CDR3 in DNA: TGTGCCAGCAGCTTACAGCGGGGGGGCCGAGATACGCAGTATTTT. It codes for CASSLQRGGRDTQYF.

This chain uses TRBV20-1 with TRBJ1-5; TRBD1 agrees at 8 bases. CDR1 DFQATT and CDR2 SNEGSKA come from the germline V gene (reference sequence). The trim removed 2 bases at V and 4 bases at J, leaving 7 bases unmatched. The CDR3 extends over 15 amino acids. DNA of the CDR3: TGCAGTGCTAGATCCCTTACAGGGGGGAATCAGCCCCAGCATTTT. Translating it yields CSARSLTGGNQPQHF.

The V call is TRBV14, the J call TRBJ2-3; D assignment may be TRBD1 or TRBD2 (5 bases each). The CDR3 is 16 residues long. Per germline, CDR1 SGHDN and CDR2 FVKESK. The germline V and J ends were trimmed by 0 bases and 2 bases, with 12 bases remaining between them. The CDR3 spells CASSQDRGPVTDTQYF. CDR3 coding DNA: TGTGCCAGCAGCCAAGATCGGGGACCTGTCACAGATACGCAGTATTTT.

CDR3 amino acids: CASSLAPGGDTEAFF. DNA of the CDR3: TGCGCCAGCAGCTTGGCCCCAGGGGGGGATACTGAAGCTTTCTTT. The rearrangement uses TRBV5-1 and TRBJ1-1, with 7 bases that match TRBD1. Germline V gene data show CDR1 as SGHRS and CDR2 as YFSETQ. V shed 0 bases and J 5 bases; nucleotides not matched to a gene: 7. The CDR3 length is 15 residues.

In its sample, this clonotype was seen a few times. The chain is built from TRBV4-3 and TRBJ1-1; possibly TRBD1 for D (5 bases). CDR1 is LGHNA and CDR2 is YSLEER in the germline V gene. V dropped 0 bases and J dropped 1 base, with 6 bases sitting between them. CDR3 length equals 14 residues. CDR3 in amino acids: CASSQETANTEAFF. As DNA, the CDR3 is TGCGCCAGCAGCCAAGAGACAGCGAACACTGAAGCTTTCTTT.

The chain joins TRBV27 to TRBJ2-7; D unresolved. The CDR3 totals 14 residues. Deletions cut 0 bases from V and 6 bases from J, with 12 bases between. Per germline, CDR1 MNHEY and CDR2 SMNVEV (reference sequence). As DNA, the CDR3 is TGTGCCAGCAGTTTATCCGGTTTGTCAGGCGAGCAGTACGTC. Its translation is CASSLSGLSGEQYV.

This clonotype turned up a few times. The rearrangement joins TRBV29-1 to TRBJ1-4, with D possibly TRBD1 on 6 matching bases. In germline, CDR1 is SQVTM, CDR2 ANQGSEA. The CDR3 is 12 amino acids. Trimming cost V 7 bases and J 6 bases, with 12 bases left between them. In nucleotides, the CDR3 is TGCAGCGCAACAGGGCCGGATGAAAAACTGTTTTTT. Translated: CSATGPDEKLFF.

This clonotype occurred a few times. This chain uses TRBV6-5 with TRBJ1-2; TRBD1 aligns across 10 bases. The ends lost 10 bases at V and 6 bases at J; junction bases unmatched: 5. In germline, CDR1 is MNHEY, CDR2 SVGAGI. This CDR3 has 12 residues. CDR3 loop: CATQGQGDGYTF. The CDR3 nucleotides read TGTGCCACCCAAGGACAGGGGGATGGCTACACCTTC.